This T cell receptor (beta chain) was captured in a study of OX40 agonist ivuxolimab in advanced cancers. Looking at the study overall: Patients' therapy was ivuxolimab, an antibody that acts as an agonist of OX40 (CD134). Patients receiving dose escalation had hepatocellular carcinoma, melanoma, renal cell or head and neck cancer.

This clone was found once. Sequenced by immunoSEQ multiplex PCR; TCRdb stores in-frame clones only, minus some. This table has some 11,000 clones, around nine tenths appearing once. This clonotype originated in an adult with an advanced solid tumor such as melanoma, head and neck, liver or kidney cancer. Sequenced here: CD4+ or CD8+ T cells sorted from blood, sampled in a trial of the OX40 agonist ivuxolimab.

CDR3 sequence (DNA): TGTGCCAGTAAGGTCGACGGGGGCTGGACCAAAAACATTCAGTACTTC. Residues: CASKVDGGWTKNIQYF. The chain links TRBV19 to TRBJ2-4, with D perhaps assigned TRBD1 or TRBD2 (6 bases each). V lost 7 bases, J lost 2 bases, and 18 bases lay in between. The CDR3 length is 16 residues. Germline CDR1 LNHDA, CDR2 SQIVND (reference sequence).